The present TCR beta chain was sequenced within a study of T cell clonotyping in hematopoietic cell transplantation. Study findings and constraints: Graft donor and pretransplant recipient Inverse Simpson Index values predicted broader posttransplant TCR diversity. Cells were unsorted, so CD4 and CD8 contributions were not separated. Recipient TCR diversity dropped after transplant; expanded clonotypes rose from day 30 to 180. Few recipient clonotypes overlapped donors; over 95% were de novo at given depth.

In the case of this clone: Its antigen is still unknown.

J gave up 7 bases and V 0 bases, and 12 bases lay outside the gene matches. The CDR3 runs 16 residues. Looked up from germline, CDR1 is ENHRY and CDR2 is SYGVKD. Clones were read by immunoSEQ multiplex PCR, and TCRdb kept only the in-frame ones, dropping some. The sample carries roughly 44,000 clones, 95% recorded once. The chain couples TRBV10-3 to TRBJ2-7, with TRBD1 matching 7 bases. Sample: peripheral blood mononuclear cells. This clonotype was sampled from a man between 25 and 39 years old in good health. Some clones in this sample may be carry-over from other donors' samples. The CDR3 loop is CAISESRGQWSLEQYF. The CDR3 DNA reads TGTGCCATCAGTGAGTCTAGGGGACAGTGGTCGTTGGAGCAGTACTTC.